This TCR beta chain was identified during a study of identifying expanded T cells in peripheral blood. Study-level results: Two-week clone count variance significantly increased as total template count grew. Technical replicates showed about 1.2 changed clones; approximately 2 weeks roughly 16; four weeks 19.

Repertoires were generated with immunoSEQ multiplex PCR, while TCRdb's copy carries only in-frame clones and drops some. The table shows some 90,000 clones, with 88% occurring only once. The CDR3 is 13 residues long. The V gene's germline CDR1 is SGHRS and CDR2 YFSETQ. V lost 4 bases, J lost 1 base, and 8 bases lay in between. This clone turned up a few times. Its antigen is not identified. No infections or other immune events were documented during collection. The sample was blood. The V and J genes are TRBV5-1 and TRBJ2-5; the D is unclear. The sequence was collected from a person aged 18 to 75 in good health. The CDR3 loop is CASSLQVQETQYF. The CDR3 coding sequence is TGCGCCAGCAGCCTTCAGGTCCAAGAGACCCAGTACTTC.